Here is one TCR beta chain with its context. Its target is unknown. The record originates from a study of cytomegalovirus exposure and HLA in healthy donors. Study observations and caveats: A link between a missense DCLRE1C variant and TCR beta V- and J-gene trimming emerged from a later analysis. Reports described diagnosis of cytomegalovirus status by the classifier as highly specific and sensitive.

This CDR3 region has 15 residues. Between the trimmed V and J ends, which lost 1 base and 0 bases, there was a span of 8 bases. The germline CDR1 and CDR2 sequences are SGHNT and YYREEE (reference sequence). It was with 60 Vbeta and 13 Jbeta primers that the PCR ran. Clones were sequenced by immunoSEQ multiplex PCR, and TCRdb holds only the in-frame ones, with some missing. The sample has fewer than 200,000 clones, 78% seen once. This TCR came from a woman between 25 and 40 years old in good health and CMV-seropositive. Sequencing used PBMCs. The chain recombines TRBV5-4 with TRBJ2-1; tentatively, D is TRBD2 (5 bases). CDR3 bases: TGTGCCAGCAGCTTGACTGGGAGCTCCTACAATGAGCAGTTCTTC. Its translation: CASSLTGSSYNEQFF.